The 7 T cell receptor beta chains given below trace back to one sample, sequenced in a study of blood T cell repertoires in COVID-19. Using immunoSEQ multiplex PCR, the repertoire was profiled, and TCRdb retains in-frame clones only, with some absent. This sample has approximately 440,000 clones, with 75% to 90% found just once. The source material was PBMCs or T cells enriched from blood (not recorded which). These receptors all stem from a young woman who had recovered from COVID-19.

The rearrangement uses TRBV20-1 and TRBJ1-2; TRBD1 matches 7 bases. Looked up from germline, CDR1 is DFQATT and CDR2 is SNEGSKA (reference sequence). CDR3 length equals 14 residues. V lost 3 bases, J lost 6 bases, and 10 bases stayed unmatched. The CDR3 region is CSASKGATPNGYTF. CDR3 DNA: TGCAGTGCTAGTAAGGGGGCGACCCCTAATGGCTACACCTTC.

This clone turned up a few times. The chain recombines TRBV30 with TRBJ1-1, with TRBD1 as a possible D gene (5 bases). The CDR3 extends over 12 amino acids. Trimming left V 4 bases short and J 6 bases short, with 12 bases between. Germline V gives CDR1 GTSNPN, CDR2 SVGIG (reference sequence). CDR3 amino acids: CAWTRGPSEAFF. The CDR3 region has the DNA TGTGCCTGGACGCGGGGCCCTTCTGAAGCTTTCTTT.

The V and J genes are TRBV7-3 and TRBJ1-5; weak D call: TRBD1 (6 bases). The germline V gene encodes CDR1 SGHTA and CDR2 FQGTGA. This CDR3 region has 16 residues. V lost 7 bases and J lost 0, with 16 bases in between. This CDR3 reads CASIGGTEYSNQPQHF. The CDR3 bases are TGTGCCAGCATAGGGGGTACCGAGTATAGCAATCAGCCCCAGCATTTT. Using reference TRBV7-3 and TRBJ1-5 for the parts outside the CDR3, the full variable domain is GAGVSQTPSNKVTEKGKYVELRCDPISGHTALYWYRQSLGQGPEFLIYFQGTGAADDSGLPNDRFFAVRPEGSVSTLKIQRTERGDSAVYLCASIGGTEYSNQPQHFGDGTRLSIL.

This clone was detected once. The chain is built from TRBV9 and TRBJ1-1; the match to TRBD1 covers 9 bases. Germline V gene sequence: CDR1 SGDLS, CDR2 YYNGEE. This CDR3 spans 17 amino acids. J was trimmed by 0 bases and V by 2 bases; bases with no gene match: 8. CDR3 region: CASSVGAGTGLNTEAFF. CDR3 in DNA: TGTGCCAGCAGCGTTGGGGCCGGGACAGGGCTGAACACTGAAGCTTTCTTT.

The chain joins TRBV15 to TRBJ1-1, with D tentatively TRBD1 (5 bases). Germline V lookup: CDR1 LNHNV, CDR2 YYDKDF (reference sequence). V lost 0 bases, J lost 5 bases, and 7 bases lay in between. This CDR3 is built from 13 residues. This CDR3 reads CATSREGGTEAFF. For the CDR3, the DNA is TGTGCCACCAGCAGAGAGGGGGGAACTGAAGCTTTCTTT.

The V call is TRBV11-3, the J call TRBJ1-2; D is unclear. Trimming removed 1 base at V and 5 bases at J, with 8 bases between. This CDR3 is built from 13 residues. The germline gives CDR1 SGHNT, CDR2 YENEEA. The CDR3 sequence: CASSLVGPYGYTF. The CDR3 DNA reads TGTGCCAGCAGCTTAGTTGGGCCGTATGGCTACACCTTC.

CDR3 residues: CASSPLWGQGGTGELFF. The CDR3 DNA reads TGTGCCAGCAGCCCACTGTGGGGACAGGGGGGCACCGGGGAGCTGTTTTTT. The chain uses TRBV11-2 and TRBJ2-2, with 11 bases that match TRBD1. V lost 5 bases to trimming and J lost 4 bases; unmatched junction nucleotides: 9. Germline V gene lookup returns CDR1 SGHAT and CDR2 FQNNGV. The CDR3 runs 17 residues.